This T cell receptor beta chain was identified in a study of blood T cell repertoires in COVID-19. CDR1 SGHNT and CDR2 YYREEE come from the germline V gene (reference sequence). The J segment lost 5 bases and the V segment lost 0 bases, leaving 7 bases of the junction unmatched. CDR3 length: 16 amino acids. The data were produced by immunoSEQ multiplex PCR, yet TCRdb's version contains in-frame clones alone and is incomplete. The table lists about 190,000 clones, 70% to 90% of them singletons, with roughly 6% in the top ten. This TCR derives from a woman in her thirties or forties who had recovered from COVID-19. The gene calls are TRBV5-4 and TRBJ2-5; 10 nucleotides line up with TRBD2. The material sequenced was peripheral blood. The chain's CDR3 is CASSLEASGSSETQYF. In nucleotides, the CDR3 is TGTGCCAGCAGCTTGGAAGCTAGCGGGAGTAGTGAGACCCAGTACTTC.